This TCR beta chain appears in the sequencing data of a study of molecular identifiers for immune sequencing clone quantification. Study results and caveats: Clone sizes could be underestimated for highly expanded clones when identical TCR molecules share a barcode. Over 99% of effector molecules, yet under 1% of naive-cell molecules, were held by clones above 20 RNA copies.

The CDR3 loop spans 13 amino acids. The V end was cut by 5 bases, the J end by 0 bases, with 4 bases between. The germline CDR1 and CDR2 sequences are MNHEY and SMNVEV (reference sequence). It was with previously described methods and listed TCR primers that bulk TCR libraries were made. Using its own MiXCR run on the PCR reads, TCRdb lists one record per CDR3 protein. The repertoire holds a few hundred thousand distinct CDR3 sequences, with over 20% as singletons. The CD8+CD4-CCR7+CD45RA+ phenotype defined the sorted naive CD8 T cells. This clonotype was detected a few times. Its target is not known. The clonotype comes from a human donor in good health. Some libraries in this study had Jurkat cell RNA spiked in. The rearrangement joins TRBV27 to TRBJ2-2; D is unresolved. The sequenced material came from naive CD8+ T cells from blood, with Jurkat cell RNA spiked in. This sample's subset: FACS-sorted CD8+CD4-CCR7+CD45RA+ naive T cells. DNA for the CDR3: TGTGCCAGCAGTATCACGAACACCGGGGAGCTGTTTTTT. Protein product: CASSITNTGELFF.